This T cell receptor (beta chain) was captured in a study of blood T cell repertoires in COVID-19. CDR3 length equals 14 residues. Germline CDR1 is SGDLS and CDR2 is YYNGEE. V dropped 0 bases and J dropped 4 bases, with 10 bases sitting between them. As handled by the study authors: Amplification from reference gene primers served as the basis for estimated nucleated cell counts. Generated by immunoSEQ multiplex PCR, the TCRdb table keeps only in-frame clones and is missing some. Clonal size and the V and J genes are those of that table, whereas D and trimming came from the DNA. The sample contains over 35,000 clones, approximately 89% of which appear only once.

Source material: peripheral blood. The chain links TRBV9 to TRBJ1-2; maybe TRBD1 (5 bases). The receptor comes from a man between 60 and 70 years old with active or convalescent COVID-19. The CDR3 spells CASSVDRQFYGYTF. In DNA, the CDR3 is TGTGCCAGCAGCGTAGACCGACAGTTCTATGGCTACACCTTC.